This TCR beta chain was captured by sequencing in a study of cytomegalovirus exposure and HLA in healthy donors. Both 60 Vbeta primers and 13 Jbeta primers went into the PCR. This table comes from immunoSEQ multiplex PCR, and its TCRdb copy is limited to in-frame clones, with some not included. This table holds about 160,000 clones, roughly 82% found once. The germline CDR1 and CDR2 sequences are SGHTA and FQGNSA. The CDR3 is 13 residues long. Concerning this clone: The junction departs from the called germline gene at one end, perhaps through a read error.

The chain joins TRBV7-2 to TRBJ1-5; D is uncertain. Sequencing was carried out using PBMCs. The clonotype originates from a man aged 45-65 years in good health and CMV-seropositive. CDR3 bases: TGTGCCAGCAGCTTAGTTAGCGATCAGCCCCAGCATTTT. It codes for CASSLVSDQPQHF.